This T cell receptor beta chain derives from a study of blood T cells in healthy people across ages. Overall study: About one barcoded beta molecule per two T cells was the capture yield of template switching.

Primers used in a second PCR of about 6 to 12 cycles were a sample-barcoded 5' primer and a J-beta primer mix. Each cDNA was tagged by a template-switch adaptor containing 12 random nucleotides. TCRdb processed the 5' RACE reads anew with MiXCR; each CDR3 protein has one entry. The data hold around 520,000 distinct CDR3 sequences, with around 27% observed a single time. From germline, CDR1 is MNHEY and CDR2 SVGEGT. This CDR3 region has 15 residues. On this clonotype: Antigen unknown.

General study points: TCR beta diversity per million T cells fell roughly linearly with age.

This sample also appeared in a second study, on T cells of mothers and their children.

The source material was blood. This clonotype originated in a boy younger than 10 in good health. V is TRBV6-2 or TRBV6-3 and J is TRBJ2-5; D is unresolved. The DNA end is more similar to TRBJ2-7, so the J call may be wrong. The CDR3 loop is CASSYSVSASYEQYF. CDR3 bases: TGTGCCAGCAGTTACTCGGTCTCCGCCTCTTACGAGCAGTACTTC.